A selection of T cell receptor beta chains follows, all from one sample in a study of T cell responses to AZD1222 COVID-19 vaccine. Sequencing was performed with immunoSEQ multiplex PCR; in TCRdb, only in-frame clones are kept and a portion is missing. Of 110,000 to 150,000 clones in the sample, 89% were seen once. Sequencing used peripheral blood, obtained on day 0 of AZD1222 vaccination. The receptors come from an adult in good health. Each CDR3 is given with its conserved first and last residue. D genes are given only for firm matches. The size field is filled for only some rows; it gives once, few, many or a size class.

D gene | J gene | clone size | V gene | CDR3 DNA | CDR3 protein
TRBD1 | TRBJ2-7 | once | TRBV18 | TGTGCCAGCTCACCAGAGACAGGGGGGTCCTACGAGCAGTACTTC | CASSPETGGSYEQYF
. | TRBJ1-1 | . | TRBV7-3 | TGTGCCAGCAGCTTAAGCATAGCAGGCAGGGCTTCCACTGAAGCTTTCTTT | CASSLSIAGRASTEAFF
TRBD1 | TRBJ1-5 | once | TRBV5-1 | TGCGCCAGCAGCCGGGGTGAAGGGACAGACAATCAGCCCCAGCATTTT | CASSRGEGTDNQPQHF
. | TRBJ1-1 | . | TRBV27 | TGTGCCAGCAGAAAACAGGGTTTTTGGACTGAAGCTTTCTTT | CASRKQGFWTEAFF
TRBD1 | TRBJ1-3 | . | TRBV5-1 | TGCGCCAGCAGCCTATGGACAGGGTATGGAAACACCATATATTTT | CASSLWTGYGNTIYF
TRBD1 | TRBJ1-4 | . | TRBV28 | TGTGCCAGCAGTCCCACAGGGGGCGGGGGTGAAAAACTGTTTTTT | CASSPTGGGGEKLFF
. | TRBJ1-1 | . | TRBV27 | TGTGCCAGCAGTTTATACGGGGAGGTTACTATGAACACTGAAGCTTTCTTT | CASSLYGEVTMNTEAFF
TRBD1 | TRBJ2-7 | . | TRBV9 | TGTGCCAGCAGCGTAGCCGGGACAGGAGACTACGAGCAGTACTTC | CASSVAGTGDYEQYF
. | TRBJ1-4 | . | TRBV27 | TGTGCCAGCACTCGGGCAGTCCCTGCAACTAATGAAAAACTGTTTTTT | CASTRAVPATNEKLFF
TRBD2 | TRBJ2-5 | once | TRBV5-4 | TGTGCCAGCAGCGGTAGCGGGAGGGCCGAAGAGACCCAGTACTTC | CASSGSGRAEETQYF
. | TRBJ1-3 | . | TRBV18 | TGTGCCAGCTCACCGGGCTCGGGCCACTCTGGAAACACCATATATTTT | CASSPGSGHSGNTIYF
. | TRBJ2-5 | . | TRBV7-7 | TGTGCTAGCAGCTTTTCGGGCAGGCAGTACTTC | CASSFSGRQYF
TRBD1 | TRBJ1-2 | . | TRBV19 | TGTGCCAGTCGGGACAGGGGAGGGCATTTCTATGGCTACACCTTC | CASRDRGGHFYGYTF
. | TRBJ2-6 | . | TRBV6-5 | TGTGCCAGCAGTACTTGGACCTCTGGGGCCAACGTCCTGACTTTC | CASSTWTSGANVLTF
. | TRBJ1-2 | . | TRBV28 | TGTGCCAGCAGAAACACAGGGCCCCACTATGGCTACACCTTC | CASRNTGPHYGYTF
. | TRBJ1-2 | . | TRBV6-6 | TGTGCCAGCAGCCCGGACAGCCTCTATGGCTACACCTTC | CASSPDSLYGYTF
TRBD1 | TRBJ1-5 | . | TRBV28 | TGTGCCAGCAGTATACCACAGGGGACCAATCAGCCCCAGCATTTT | CASSIPQGTNQPQHF
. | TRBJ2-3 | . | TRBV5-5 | TGTGCCAGCAGCGAGGGGGGACGGGCAGATACGCAGTATTTT | CASSEGGRADTQYF
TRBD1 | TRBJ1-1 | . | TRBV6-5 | TGTGCCAGCAGGAAGTACAGGGGAGACACTGAAGCTTTCTTT | CASRKYRGDTEAFF
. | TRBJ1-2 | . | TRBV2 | TGTGCCAGCAGTGTGGCAGGGGTAAACTATGGCTACACCTTC | CASSVAGVNYGYTF
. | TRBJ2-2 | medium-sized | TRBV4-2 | TGTGCCAGCAGCCAAGTTGGGGGGAACACCGGGGAGCTGTTTTTT | CASSQVGGNTGELFF
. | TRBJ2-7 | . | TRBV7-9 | TGTGCCAGCAGCTTAGTGGGGTTTGGACAGTACTTC | CASSLVGFGQYF
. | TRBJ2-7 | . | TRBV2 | TGTGCCAGCAGTGTAGCAGGGGCTCCTTTCGAGCAGTACTTC | CASSVAGAPFEQYF
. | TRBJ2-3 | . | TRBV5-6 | TGTGCCAGCTCGGAGGGCGGGAACACAGATACGCAGTATTTT | CASSEGGNTDTQYF
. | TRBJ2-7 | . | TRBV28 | TGTGCCAGCAGTTTAGTCAGATTTGTCGGCGAGCAGTACTTC | CASSLVRFVGEQYF
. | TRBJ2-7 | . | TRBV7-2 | TGTGCCAGCAGCTTAGGGAGTGCCGGAGAAGTCGAGCAGTACTTC | CASSLGSAGEVEQYF
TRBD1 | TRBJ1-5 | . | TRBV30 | TGTGCCTGGAGTGCATATGCGACAGGGGCCCGACAGCCCCAGCATTTT | CAWSAYATGARQPQHF
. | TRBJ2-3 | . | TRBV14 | TGTGCCAGCAGCCTTCTCGGGACCACCCGCACAGATACGCAGTATTTT | CASSLLGTTRTDTQYF